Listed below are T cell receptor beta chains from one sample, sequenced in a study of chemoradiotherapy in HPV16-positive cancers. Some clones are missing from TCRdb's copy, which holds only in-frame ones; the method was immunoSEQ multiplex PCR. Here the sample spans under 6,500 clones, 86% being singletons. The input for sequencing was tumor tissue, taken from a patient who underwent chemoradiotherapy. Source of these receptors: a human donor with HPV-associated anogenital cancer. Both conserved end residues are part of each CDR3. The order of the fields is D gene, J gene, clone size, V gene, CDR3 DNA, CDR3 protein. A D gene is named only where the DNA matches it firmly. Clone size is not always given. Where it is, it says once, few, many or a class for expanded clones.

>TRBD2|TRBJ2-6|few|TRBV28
TGTGCCAGCACGACTAGCGGGAGGGCCTTGACTGGGGCCAACGTCCTGACTTTC
CASTTSGRALTGANVLTF
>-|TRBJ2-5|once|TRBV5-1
TGCGCCAGCAGCTTGGGCCCAGGGGAGACCCAGTACTTC
CASSLGPGETQYF
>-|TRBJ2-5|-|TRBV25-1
TGTGCCAGCAGGCCCAGGGCCGAGGGAGGTGAGACCCAGTACTTC
CASRPRAEGGETQYF
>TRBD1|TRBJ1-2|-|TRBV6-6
TGTGCCAGCAGTTCTCGGGGAGGGGGCGGCGACTATGGCTACACCTTC
CASSSRGGGGDYGYTF
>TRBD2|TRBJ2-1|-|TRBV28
TGTGCCAGCAGAGCTGATTGGGGACTAGCTCTATCTGAGCAGTTCTTC
CASRADWGLALSEQFF
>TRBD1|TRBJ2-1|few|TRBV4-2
TGTGCCAGCAGCCCGGGACAGGGGTTAGGGGAAACTCCCACAGAGGGGCAGTTCTTC
CASSPGQGLGETPTEGQFF
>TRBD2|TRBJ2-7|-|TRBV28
TGTGCCAGCAGAGGGCGGGAGATAGCCTACGAGCAGTACTTC
CASRGREIAYEQYF
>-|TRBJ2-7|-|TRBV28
TGTGCCAGCAGCCCCGTTGGGGTTCGCTACGAGCAGTACTTC
CASSPVGVRYEQYF
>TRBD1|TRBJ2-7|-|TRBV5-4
TGTGCCAGCAGCTGGGGGACAGTCTCCTACGAGCAGTACTTC
CASSWGTVSYEQYF
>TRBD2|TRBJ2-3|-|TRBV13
TGTGCCAGCAGTTTGGGACTAGCGGGAGTGGGAGATACGCAGTATTTT
CASSLGLAGVGDTQYF
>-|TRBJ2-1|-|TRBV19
TGTGCCAGTAGTATACTGTCATCCTACAATGAGCAGTTCTTC
CASSILSSYNEQFF
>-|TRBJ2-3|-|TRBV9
TGTGCCAGCAGCGGATTTAGCACAGATACGCAGTATTTT
CASSGFSTDTQYF
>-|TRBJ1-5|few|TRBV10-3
TGTGCCATCAGCGAGTGGGGGCGGGGTGAACAGCCCCAGCATTTT
CAISEWGRGEQPQHF
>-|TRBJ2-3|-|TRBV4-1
TGCGCCAGCAGCCAAGATCAAGGGGTGAGGGGCACAGATACGCAGTATTTT
CASSQDQGVRGTDTQYF
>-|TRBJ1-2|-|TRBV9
TGTGCCAGCAGCACCCAGCAGGGAGTGGGGGTAATTGGCTACACCTTC
CASSTQQGVGVIGYTF
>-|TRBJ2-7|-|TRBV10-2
TGCGCCAGCAGTGAGGCCGGGACTGCCTACGAGCAGTACTTC
CASSEAGTAYEQYF
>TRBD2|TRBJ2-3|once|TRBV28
TGTGCCAGCAGACCCTTCGCTCGGGCGGGAGAGATCACAGATACGCAGTATTTT
CASRPFARAGEITDTQYF